These 28 T cell receptor beta chains came from one sample sequenced in a study of shared clonotypes between healthy human individuals. The repertoire was sequenced with immunoSEQ multiplex PCR; TCRdb's copy has only in-frame clones and lacks some. The sample lists roughly 1,600,000 clones; just under 99% were seen once. Sequencing was carried out using naive CD4+ T cells sorted from blood. Sample subset: CD45RA+ positively selected. Receptors were obtained from a man between 25 and 39 years old in good health.

Notes on this clone: Additional DNA sequences in this sample encode the identical CDR3. The rearrangement links TRBV19 to TRBJ1-1; D unresolved. V lost 2 bases, J lost 5 bases, and 3 bases lay in between. The CDR3 sequence is 11 residues long. Germline V CDR1 and CDR2: LNHDA, SQIVND (reference sequence). CDR3 bases: TGTGCCAGTAGTATATTTACTGAAGCTTTCTTT. Encoded protein: CASSIFTEAFF.

The chain uses TRBV6-5 and TRBJ2-7, with TRBD2 identical over 15 bases. Germline CDR1 is MNHEY and CDR2 is SVGAGI. V dropped 5 bases and J dropped 12; count of bases not matched to a gene: 5. The CDR3 contains 13 residues. CDR3 in DNA: TGTGCCAGCAGTGGGGGGACTAGCGGGAGGCCGTACTTC. Its translation is CASSGGTSGRPYF.

The chain uses TRBV10-3 and TRBJ2-3; 7 bases agree with TRBD1. V dropped 0 bases and J dropped 1; count of bases not matched to a gene: 1. Looked up from germline, CDR1 is ENHRY and CDR2 is SYGVKD. The CDR3 has 15 residues. The CDR3 reads CAISESQGGTDTQYF. The CDR3 DNA reads as TGTGCCATCAGTGAGTCCCAGGGGGGCACAGATACGCAGTATTTT.

The rearrangement links TRBV19 to TRBJ2-7; 11 bases agree with TRBD2. The germline V gene encodes CDR1 LNHDA and CDR2 SQIVND (reference sequence). V dropped 7 bases and J dropped 2; count of bases not matched to a gene: 4. The CDR3 contains 14 residues. CDR3 DNA sequence: TGTGCCAGTACTGGACTAGCGGGCCCCTACGAGCAGTACTTC. Translating it yields CASTGLAGPYEQYF.

V and J are TRBV5-1 and TRBJ1-5; no clear D. Trimming cost V 4 bases and J 4 bases, with 15 bases left between them. The CDR3 is 15 amino acids. Germline CDR1 SGHRS, CDR2 YFSETQ. CDR3 region: CASSGGSSGNQPQHF. In DNA form, the CDR3 reads TGCGCCAGCAGCGGTGGTTCGTCTGGGAATCAGCCCCAGCATTTT.

The CDR3 spells CASSSLRREAFF. The CDR3 coding sequence is TGTGCCAGTAGCAGCCTGAGGAGGGAAGCTTTCTTT. The chain joins TRBV19 to TRBJ1-1; D gene ambiguous. V was shortened by 6 bases and J by 8 bases, with 13 bases between the two germline ends. This CDR3 has 12 amino acids. Germline-derived CDR1 and CDR2 are LNHDA and SQIVND (reference sequence).

The rearrangement uses TRBV7-4 and TRBJ2-3; D uncertain. The germline V and J ends were trimmed by 4 bases and 0 bases, with 2 bases remaining between them. Per germline, CDR1 SGHVT and CDR2 SQSDAQ. The CDR3 has 12 residues. The CDR3 spells CASSSSTDTQYF. DNA for the CDR3: TGTGCCAGCAGCTCTAGCACAGATACGCAGTATTTT. The full variable domain, completed using reference TRBV7-4 and TRBJ2-3, is GAGVSQSPRYKVAKRGRDVALRCDSISGHVTLYWYRQTLGQGSEVLTYSQSDAQRDKSGRPSGRFSAERPERSVSTLKIQRTEQGDSAVYLCASSSSTDTQYFGPGTRLTVL.

This clone was recorded only once. CDR3 amino acids: CASSPRDRVGNTIYF. The CDR3 DNA is TGTGCCAGCTCACCACGTGACAGGGTGGGAAACACCATATATTTT. V and J are TRBV18 and TRBJ1-3, with TRBD1 matching 7 bases. Trimming took 1 base from V and 4 from J; bases not matched to a gene: 4. CDR1 and CDR2 from the germline V gene are KGHSH and LQKENI. This CDR3 region has 15 residues.

This chain uses TRBV19 with TRBJ2-2; 8 bases match TRBD2. The V gene end was trimmed by 3 bases and the J gene end by 13 bases; junction bases not matched to a gene: 10. This CDR3 region has 14 residues. The germline CDR1 and CDR2 sequences are LNHDA and SQIVND (reference sequence). The CDR3 nucleotides read TGTGCCAGTAGTATCAGTAGCGGGAACGGTGGGCTGTTTTTT. Its protein product is CASSISSGNGGLFF.

The chain recombines TRBV10-1 with TRBJ1-2; D call uncertain. Per the germline V gene, CDR1 is WNHNN and CDR2 is SYGVQD (reference sequence). V lost 1 base, J lost 8 bases, and 11 bases lay in between. This CDR3 is built from 13 residues. The CDR3 loop is CASSEWPTQGYTF. CDR3 DNA: TGCGCCAGCAGTGAGTGGCCAACCCAAGGCTACACCTTC.

The chain links TRBV5-8 to TRBJ1-2; no reliable D call. The ends were cut back, 1 base at V and 5 bases at J, with 18 bases in the middle. This CDR3 spans 16 amino acids. The V gene's germline CDR1 is SGHTS and CDR2 YDEGEE. Written as DNA, the CDR3 is TGTGCCAGCAGCTTGTGGGTTGCCGCCACCTATTATGGCTACACCTTC. This sequence encodes CASSLWVAATYYGYTF.

The V call is TRBV5-1, the J call TRBJ2-1; D uncertain. Trimming took 1 base from V and 6 from J, leaving 5 bases between them. The CDR3 has 12 amino acids. The germline gives CDR1 SGHRS, CDR2 YFSETQ. The CDR3 bases are TGCGCCAGCAGCTTGTACTTCAATGAGCAGTTCTTC. Its translation is CASSLYFNEQFF.

The V call is TRBV15, the J call TRBJ2-7; TRBD2 agrees at 8 bases. In germline, CDR1 is LNHNV, CDR2 YYDKDF (reference sequence). V trimming: 2 bases; J trimming: 1 base; junction bases outside the gene matches: 7. CDR3 length: 16 amino acids. CDR3 in DNA: TGTGCCACCAGCAGATCAAAGCGGGAGCCTTCCTACGAGCAGTACTTC. Protein sequence: CATSRSKREPSYEQYF.

This chain connects TRBV27 to TRBJ2-3; TRBD2 matches at 8 bases. After removal of 3 bases from V and 3 bases from J, the junction contained 14 bases not matched to a gene. This CDR3 has 18 residues. CDR1 is MNHEY and CDR2 is SMNVEV in the germline V gene (reference sequence). Here the CDR3 DNA reads TGTGCCAGCAGTTTTAGGGGAGCGGGAGTGGGTGGGACAGATACGCAGTATTTT. Its translation: CASSFRGAGVGGTDTQYF.

V usage is TRBV28 and J usage is TRBJ2-1; D not certain. CDR1 and CDR2 (germline): MDHEN, SYDVKM. The CDR3 consists of 14 residues. V was trimmed by 4 bases and J by 0 bases, leaving 7 bases between them. CDR3 sequence (DNA): TGTGCCAGCAGTTGGTCTTTCTCCTACAATGAGCAGTTCTTC. It specifies CASSWSFSYNEQFF.

V is TRBV28 and J is TRBJ2-7, with 16 bases lining up with TRBD2. Germline V gives CDR1 MDHEN, CDR2 SYDVKM. This CDR3 contains 17 residues. Trimming at V came to 3 bases and at J to 6 bases, leaving 8 bases not matched to a gene. The CDR3 DNA is TGTGCCAGCAGTTTGCCGGGACTAGCGGGAGGGCCTCGCGAGCAGTACTTC. Protein: CASSLPGLAGGPREQYF.

This clone was recorded only once. This rearrangement joins TRBV19 to TRBJ1-5, with D uncertain. CDR1 is LNHDA, CDR2 SQIVND, per germline (reference sequence). The CDR3 spans 17 residues. V was shortened by 4 bases and J by 0 bases, with 16 bases between the two germline ends. CDR3 DNA: TGTGCCAGTAGTACCTCACCTAGCTGGTATAGCAATCAGCCCCAGCATTTT. Translating gives CASSTSPSWYSNQPQHF.

The chain links TRBV6-1 to TRBJ2-7, with unresolved D. V was trimmed by 5 bases and J by 0 bases, leaving 11 bases between them. The germline CDR1 and CDR2 sequences are MNHNS and SASEGT. The CDR3 is made up of 14 amino acids. CDR3 DNA sequence: TGTGCCAGCAGTCCGAGGACCTACTCCTACGAGCAGTACTTC. Protein sequence: CASSPRTYSYEQYF.

J is TRBJ2-1 and V is TRBV2, with 8 bases aligning to TRBD2. CDR1 and CDR2 (germline): SNHLY, FYNNEI. With V trimmed by 8 bases and J by 6 bases, 9 bases remained unmatched. The CDR3 has 14 amino acids. CDR3 amino acids: CASQTGTRGNEQFF. The CDR3 DNA reads as TGTGCCAGCCAGACCGGGACTAGGGGCAATGAGCAGTTCTTC.

CDR3 DNA: TGCGCCAGCAGTGAGGGTAGGGGCCTCCGAGCGGGGACTGAAGCTTTCTTT. Its translation is CASSEGRGLRAGTEAFF. J is TRBJ1-1 and V is TRBV10-2, with a possible D match to TRBD1 (5 bases). The germline gives CDR1 WSHSY, CDR2 SAAADI. Trimming removed 2 bases from V and 5 bases from J, with 21 bases in between. The CDR3 runs to 17 residues.

The J gene is TRBJ2-7, the V gene TRBV4-3, with D perhaps TRBD1 (5 bases). From germline, CDR1 is LGHNA and CDR2 YSLEER. Between the trimmed V and J ends, which lost 0 bases and 6 bases, there was a span of 12 bases. CDR3 length: 14 residues. CDR3 nucleotide sequence: TGCGCCAGCAGCCAAGACAGGGCCTGGGGCGAGCAGTACTTC. As protein: CASSQDRAWGEQYF.

The V gene is TRBV11-3, the J gene TRBJ2-1; D uncertain. Trimming cost V 2 bases and J 5 bases, with 10 bases left between them. The CDR3 length is 14 residues. Germline CDR1 and CDR2: SGHNT and YENEEA. The CDR3 nucleotides are TGTGCCAGCAGCTTATCCCCAGTTCACAATGAGCAGTTCTTC. This sequence encodes CASSLSPVHNEQFF.

This clone has only one observation. The chain employs TRBV27 and TRBJ2-5; 9 nucleotides align to TRBD1. V lost 5 bases and J lost 1; bases outside the gene matches: 2. The CDR3 contains 14 residues. Germline CDR1 reads MNHEY; CDR2 reads SMNVEV (reference sequence). The CDR3 is CASSATGGQETQYF. The CDR3 DNA reads TGTGCCAGCAGTGCGACAGGGGGCCAAGAGACCCAGTACTTC.

This clone is a singleton in its sample. The genes are TRBV29-1 and TRBJ2-5; tentatively, D is TRBD2 (6 bases). V was shortened by 8 bases and J by 5 bases, with 21 bases between the two germline ends. CDR1 and CDR2 (germline): SQVTM, ANQGSEA. This CDR3 contains 14 residues. Here the CDR3 reads CSFQPKTRYETQYF. CDR3 sequence (DNA): TGCAGCTTCCAACCGAAGACTAGATACGAGACCCAGTACTTC.

The genes are TRBV7-9 and TRBJ1-1, with D possibly being TRBD1 (5 bases). Deletions cut 1 base from V and 5 bases from J, with 14 bases between. Germline-derived CDR1 and CDR2 are SEHNR and FQNEAQ (reference sequence). This CDR3 is 15 amino acids long. CDR3 DNA sequence: TGTGCCAGCAGCTTAGAAGGAGCCCGGGGGACTGAAGCTTTCTTT. It specifies CASSLEGARGTEAFF.

The genes are TRBV27 and TRBJ2-1; D unclear. The CDR3 runs 13 residues. Germline V CDR1 and CDR2: MNHEY, SMNVEV (reference sequence). Deletions cut 5 bases from V and 8 bases from J, with 13 bases between. CDR3 sequence: CASSPHQAHEQFF. The DNA of the CDR3 is TGTGCCAGCAGTCCCCACCAGGCCCATGAGCAGTTCTTC.

CDR3 sequence reads: CASSLRQGASYNEQFF. CDR3 coding DNA: TGCGCCAGCAGCTTGAGGCAGGGGGCCTCCTACAATGAGCAGTTCTTC. The chain employs TRBV5-1 and TRBJ2-1; 8 nucleotides line up with TRBD1. Trimming at V came to 1 base and at J to 0 bases, leaving 3 bases not matched to a gene. This CDR3 is built from 16 residues. Germline CDR1 is SGHRS and CDR2 is YFSETQ.

This CDR3 reads CASSYLSTGELFF. In DNA, the CDR3 is TGTGCCAGCAGCTACTTATCCACCGGGGAGCTGTTTTTT. The V call is TRBV11-3, the J call TRBJ2-2; D call uncertain. Trimming stripped 4 bases from V and 4 bases from J, with 7 bases between. The CDR3 runs 13 residues. The germline V gene has CDR1 SGHNT and CDR2 YENEEA.